These 23 T cell receptor beta chains were sequenced from one sample in a study of blood T cell repertoires in COVID-19 (TCRdb year 2020). Library prep was done by the immunoSEQ multiplex PCR assay. What TCRdb holds here is the immuneACCESS table cut down to in-frame rearrangements. Part of the clones is not present; checked against another copy, under half of the missing clones reflect an unresolved V gene, and the others are unexplained. The table for this sample lists hundreds of thousands of clones; around 86% of them were counted only once. The ten most abundant clones make up 1.4% of the sample. The sample taken for sequencing was peripheral blood. All receptors come from a woman aged 25 to 39 with active or convalescent COVID-19.

This chain links TRBV5-5 with TRBJ1-6; TRBD1 agrees at 10 bases. V shed 2 bases and J 7 bases; nucleotides not matched to a gene: 6. This CDR3 contains 16 residues. Germline CDR1 is SGHKS and CDR2 is YYEKEE (reference sequence). This CDR3 reads CASSLAGTGENSPLHF. The DNA for the CDR3 is TGTGCCAGCAGCTTAGCTGGGACAGGGGAAAATTCACCCCTCCACTTT.

This chain joins TRBV12-5 and TRBJ1-2; D is ambiguous. The CDR3 has 15 amino acids. CDR1 and CDR2 (germline): LGHNT, FRNRAP. Trimming left V 3 bases short and J 5 bases short, with 16 bases between. In DNA, the CDR3 is TGTGCTAGTGGTTTTGTAGGCGGCAGCTTATATGGCTACACCTTC. Encoded protein: CASGFVGGSLYGYTF.

This clone was seen only once. This chain links TRBV7-9 with TRBJ2-7; 7 bases fit TRBD2. V gave up 1 base and J gave up 2 bases; unmatched junction bases: 11. Germline values: CDR1 SEHNR, CDR2 FQNEAQ (reference sequence). The CDR3 contains 17 residues. The CDR3 protein is CASSLGSGRSLPYEQYF. The CDR3 nucleotides are TGTGCCAGCAGCTTAGGATCCGGGAGGAGCCTCCCCTACGAGCAGTACTTC.

This clone was found a few times. The rearrangement uses TRBV6-2 or TRBV6-3 and TRBJ1-3; D is ambiguous. V was trimmed by 5 bases and J by 0 bases, leaving 14 bases between them. In germline, CDR1 is MNHEY, CDR2 SVGEGT. This CDR3 has 16 amino acids. CDR3: CASSDLRRGSGNTIYF. DNA of the CDR3: TGTGCCAGCAGTGACCTAAGGAGAGGCTCTGGAAACACCATATATTTT.

J is TRBJ2-7 and V is TRBV2; 11 bases line up with TRBD2. Germline loops: CDR1 SNHLY, CDR2 FYNNEI. The CDR3 has 15 amino acids. Trimming at V came to 7 bases and at J to 3 bases, leaving 8 bases not matched to a gene. In DNA form, the CDR3 reads TGTGCCAGCACAGAGGGACTAGCGGAAATCTACGAGCAGTACTTC. Translating gives CASTEGLAEIYEQYF.

This rearrangement joins TRBV11-2 to TRBJ2-7; no clear D. In germline, CDR1 is SGHAT, CDR2 FQNNGV. The CDR3 runs 15 residues. V was shortened by 1 base and J by 2 bases, with 12 bases between the two germline ends. For the CDR3, the DNA is TGTGCCAGCAGCTTAGGCCTAGATATAACCTACGAGCAGTACTTC. It translates to CASSLGLDITYEQYF.

The V call is TRBV6-1, the J call TRBJ2-7, with TRBD1 as a possible D gene (5 bases). The germline V and J ends were trimmed by 1 base and 0 bases, with 7 bases remaining between them. The germline gives CDR1 MNHNS, CDR2 SASEGT. The CDR3 sequence is 14 residues long. CDR3 nucleotides: TGTGCCAGCAGTGAAGGACAGAGCTCCTACGAGCAGTACTTC. It translates to CASSEGQSSYEQYF.

The rearrangement links TRBV6-6 to TRBJ2-7, with 9 positions matching TRBD1. CDR3 size: 15 residues. Germline trimming cut 0 bases from V and 3 bases from J; bases unmatched to any gene: 3. In germline, CDR1 is MNHNY, CDR2 SVGAGI (reference sequence). The CDR3: CASSYSDRGVYEQYF. CDR3 bases: TGTGCCAGCAGTTACTCGGACAGGGGAGTCTACGAGCAGTACTTC.

The chain combines TRBV18 with TRBJ1-1, with TRBD1 identical over 7 bases. Germline lookup yields CDR1 KGHSH and CDR2 LQKENI. This CDR3 region has 14 residues. V gave up 2 bases and J gave up 5 bases; unmatched junction bases: 5. CDR3 sequence reads: CASSPGATGTEAFF. The CDR3 DNA follows: TGTGCCAGCTCACCAGGCGCGACAGGGACTGAAGCTTTCTTT.

This CDR3 reads CATSRDGGQETQYF. The CDR3 DNA is TGTGCCACCAGCAGAGACGGCGGCCAAGAGACCCAGTACTTC. V gene TRBV15 combines with J gene TRBJ2-5; no clear D gene. With 0 bases removed from V and 1 base from J, the gap between germline ends came to 6 bases. Germline CDR1 is LNHNV and CDR2 is YYDKDF (reference sequence). This CDR3 contains 14 residues.

This sequence joins TRBV7-9 and TRBJ2-3; 7 nucleotides align to TRBD2. The germline gives CDR1 SEHNR, CDR2 FQNEAQ (reference sequence). The CDR3 is 14 residues long. The V gene end was trimmed by 6 bases and the J gene end by 3 bases; junction bases not matched to a gene: 6. The CDR3 bases are TGTGCCAGCAGGCGGGGGTCCCTTACAGATACGCAGTATTTT. Encoded protein: CASRRGSLTDTQYF.

The V gene is TRBV2, the J gene TRBJ1-2; D ambiguous. V was trimmed by 4 bases and J by 4 bases, leaving 10 bases between them. The CDR3 spans 13 residues. Germline V gives CDR1 SNHLY, CDR2 FYNNEI. The CDR3, as DNA: TGTGCCAGCAGTGCAAAGCTTCTCTATGGCTACACCTTC. Translated: CASSAKLLYGYTF.

This chain joins TRBV27 and TRBJ1-2; no firm D call. Germline CDR1 is MNHEY and CDR2 is SMNVEV (reference sequence). This CDR3 is 14 amino acids long. Deletions cut 0 bases from V and 1 base from J, with 6 bases between. The CDR3 loop is CASSLSADNYGYTF. The CDR3 DNA follows: TGTGCCAGCAGTTTATCTGCGGATAACTATGGCTACACCTTC.

This clone was detected only a few times. V is TRBV5-4 and J is TRBJ1-1, with TRBD1 as a possible D gene (5 bases). Trimming stripped 4 bases from V and 1 base from J, with 8 bases between. The germline gives CDR1 SGHNT, CDR2 YYREEE (reference sequence). This CDR3 contains 13 residues. CDR3 nucleotide sequence: TGTGCCAGCAGCCAGACAGAGAACACTGAAGCTTTCTTT. Amino acid sequence: CASSQTENTEAFF.

V gene TRBV5-1 combines with J gene TRBJ2-3; 9 nucleotides line up with TRBD1. The V gene end was trimmed by 5 bases and the J gene end by 2 bases; junction bases not matched to a gene: 6. This CDR3 has 15 amino acids. Per germline, CDR1 SGHRS and CDR2 YFSETQ. CDR3: CASRNGTGITDTQYF. The CDR3 region has the DNA TGCGCCAGCAGAAACGGGACAGGGATCACAGATACGCAGTATTTT.

This rearrangement joins TRBV5-5 to TRBJ2-5; 13 bases map to TRBD2. CDR3 size: 17 residues. Germline V gene sequence: CDR1 SGHKS, CDR2 YYEKEE (reference sequence). Trimming at V came to 1 base and at J to 4 bases, leaving 7 bases not matched to a gene. The CDR3, as DNA: TGTGCCAGCAGCTTGCGTACTAGCGGGGGGGCAACAGAGACCCAGTACTTC. Translation gives CASSLRTSGGATETQYF.

This chain joins TRBV25-1 and TRBJ1-2, with 7 nucleotides matching TRBD1. The CDR3 is 12 amino acids. Per germline, CDR1 MGHDK and CDR2 SYGVNS. Trimming at V came to 7 bases and at J to 10 bases, leaving 9 bases not matched to a gene. CDR3 residues: CASNPGQADYTF. CDR3 coding DNA: TGTGCCAGCAATCCCGGACAGGCTGACTACACCTTC.

The chain recombines TRBV10-3 with TRBJ1-2; the D gene is possibly TRBD1 (6 bases). CDR1 and CDR2 (germline): ENHRY, SYGVKD. V was shortened by 3 bases and J by 3 bases, with 8 bases between the two germline ends. The CDR3 spans 13 residues. The CDR3 DNA reads TGTGCCATCAGTGACAGGGGTGACTATGGCTACACCTTC. It is translated as CAISDRGDYGYTF.

Points on this clone: This sample includes further DNA sequences coding for the same CDR3. This chain links TRBV3-1 (or the pseudogene TRBV3-2) with TRBJ1-1; D is uncertain. From germline, CDR1 is LGHDT and CDR2 YNNKEL (reference sequence). This CDR3 has 13 residues. V was trimmed by 1 base and J by 0 bases, leaving 3 bases between them. CDR3 in DNA: TGTGCCAGCAGCCAAGGGCTGAACACTGAAGCTTTCTTT. Encoded protein: CASSQGLNTEAFF.

This chain joins TRBV21-1 and TRBJ1-5; TRBD1 reflects the table's D call only, with no check against the DNA. TRBV21-1 has pseudogene status. The CDR3 is 14 amino acids. The CDR3, as DNA: TGTGCCAGCAGCAAACGTAGGGGCGTCCAGCCCCAGCATTTT. The encoded protein is CASSKRRGVQPQHF.

The chain combines TRBV7-5 with TRBJ1-2; the DNA was not used to check the table's D call, TRBD1. TRBV7-5 is noted as a pseudogene. The CDR3 is made up of 14 amino acids. CDR3: CVRSGGTGGYGYTF. DNA for the CDR3: TGTGTCAGAAGCGGCGGGACAGGGGGCTATGGCTACACCTTC.

The chain uses TRBV19 and TRBJ1-1, with 9 bases aligning to TRBD1. CDR3 size: 15 residues. The V segment lost 5 bases and the J segment 0 bases; nucleotides outside the gene matches: 4. CDR1 and CDR2 (germline): LNHDA, SQIVND (reference sequence). CDR3 protein: CASSEQGALNTEAFF. The CDR3 DNA reads as TGTGCCAGTAGTGAACAGGGGGCCCTGAACACTGAAGCTTTCTTT. The entire variable domain, with the rest obtained from reference TRBV19 and TRBJ1-1, is as follows: DGGITQSPKYLFRKEGQNVTLSCEQNLNHDAMYWYRQDPGQGLRLIYYSQIVNDFQKGDIAEGYSVSREKKESFPLTVTSAQKNPTAFYLCASSEQGALNTEAFFGQGTRLTVV.

This rearrangement joins TRBV2 to TRBJ2-3; the match to TRBD2 covers 11 bases. J lost 2 bases, V lost 8 bases, and 3 bases had no gene match. This CDR3 is 14 amino acids long. From germline, CDR1 is SNHLY and CDR2 FYNNEI. The CDR3 bases are TGTGCCAGCTTGACTAGCGGGATCACAGATACGCAGTATTTT. It yields the protein CASLTSGITDTQYF.